This T cell receptor beta chain was sequenced during a study of identifying expanded T cells in peripheral blood. During the collection period, no donor immune events like infections were recorded. Unmatched junction bases numbered 17, after V lost 6 bases and J lost 5 bases. The CDR3 length is 17 residues. Germline values: CDR1 LNHDA, CDR2 SQIVND (reference sequence). Repertoires were generated with immunoSEQ multiplex PCR, while TCRdb's copy carries only in-frame clones and drops some. The table includes more than 50,000 clones, roughly four fifths detected once. The sequenced sample was blood. The rearrangement links TRBV19 to TRBJ2-5; 8 nucleotides align to TRBD1. The origin of this receptor is a person between 18 and 69 years old in good health. Written as DNA, the CDR3 is TGTGCCAGTAGCATGTGGGGAGGACAGGGAATGAGGGAGACCCAGTACTTC. Protein: CASSMWGGQGMRETQYF. Variable domain in full (rest from reference TRBV19 and TRBJ2-5): DGGITQSPKYLFRKEGQNVTLSCEQNLNHDAMYWYRQDPGQGLRLIYYSQIVNDFQKGDIAEGYSVSREKKESFPLTVTSAQKNPTAFYLCASSMWGGQGMRETQYFGPGTRLLVL.